This record looks at one TCR beta chain sequence and its context. The data belong to a study of blood T cell repertoires in COVID-19. The wider study: Acute-phase and convalescent COVID-19 samples originated in the United States, Italy and Spain. T cells, B-cell-depleted T cells, or PBMCs supplied cDNA or gDNA.

In the authors' workflow: Amplification of reference gene primers provided the estimated nucleated cell counts. Using immunoSEQ multiplex PCR, the repertoire was profiled, and TCRdb retains in-frame clones only, with some absent. The DNA was the basis for D and trimming; V, J and clone size are from that table. The sample includes approximately 150,000 clones, 82% of them seen just once. Trimming took 1 base from V and 9 from J, leaving 19 bases between them. Germline V gene data show CDR1 as SGHVS and CDR2 as FQNEAQ. The CDR3 contains 15 residues. The chain employs TRBV7-8 and TRBJ2-7, with a tentative D call TRBD2 (6 bases). This clonotype was obtained from a woman in her 70s with acute or convalescent COVID-19. The sequencing sample was made of peripheral blood. This CDR3 is CASSLGGTDRGWQYF. CDR3 coding DNA: TGTGCCAGCAGCTTAGGCGGGACGGACCGCGGTTGGCAGTACTTC.